One sample yielded the 11 T cell receptor beta chains listed below, sequenced in a study of blood T cell repertoires in COVID-19. Libraries were prepared by immunoSEQ multiplex PCR; TCRdb keeps only in-frame clonotypes and omits some of them. The table lists about 69,000 clones, roughly 85% of them singletons, with about 9.8% in the top ten. Source material: peripheral blood. Source of these receptors: a woman aged 80 or older with acute or convalescent COVID-19.

The rearrangement joins TRBV6-5 to TRBJ1-2; D is uncertain. The germline CDR1 and CDR2 sequences are MNHEY and SVGAGI. With 7 bases removed from V and 3 bases from J, the gap between germline ends came to 15 bases. This CDR3 has 14 amino acids. Written as DNA, the CDR3 is TGTGCCAGCACCGAGGGAGGGTTGCACTATGGCTACACCTTC. Amino acids: CASTEGGLHYGYTF.

The V call is TRBV7-9, the J call TRBJ1-5; 8 bases fit TRBD1. Per germline, CDR1 SEHNR and CDR2 FQNEAQ (reference sequence). CDR3 length: 14 amino acids. The V and J ends lost 5 bases and 2 bases, in that order; junction bases with no gene match: 2. The DNA for the CDR3 is TGTGCCAGCAGCGGACAGGGTGGCAATCAGCCCCAGCATTTT. Protein product: CASSGQGGNQPQHF.

The V gene is TRBV11-2, the J gene TRBJ1-3; TRBD1 matches at 7 bases. After removal of 5 bases from V and 1 base from J, the junction contained 5 bases not matched to a gene. The CDR3 contains 15 residues. Germline CDR1 and CDR2: SGHAT and FQNNGV. CDR3 sequence reads: CASSRDRLSGNTIYF. The CDR3 nucleotides are TGTGCCAGCAGCCGGGACAGACTATCTGGAAACACCATATATTTT.

V is TRBV28 and J is TRBJ1-2, with D unresolved. The CDR3 spans 11 residues. The germline V gene encodes CDR1 MDHEN and CDR2 SYDVKM. V was shortened by 5 bases and J by 6 bases, with 7 bases between the two germline ends. The CDR3 region has the DNA TGTGCCAGCAGTACAGCTGATGGCTACACCTTC. Translated, it gives CASSTADGYTF.

This clone was observed a single time. The chain carries TRBV5-6 and TRBJ1-1, with 7 bases aligning to TRBD1. Trimming took 0 bases from V and 1 from J; bases not matched to a gene: 6. The CDR3 sequence is 16 residues long. In germline, CDR1 is SGHDT, CDR2 YYEEEE. CDR3 sequence reads: CASSLGQGASNTEAFF. For the CDR3, the DNA is TGTGCCAGCAGCTTGGGACAGGGAGCATCGAACACTGAAGCTTTCTTT.

The chain couples TRBV5-1 to TRBJ2-3; D is uncertain. Trimming took off 0 bases at V and 2 bases at J, with 7 bases between the two ends. The CDR3 has 14 amino acids. Germline values: CDR1 SGHRS, CDR2 YFSETQ. The CDR3 sequence is CASSLDGSTDTQYF. The CDR3 region has the DNA TGCGCCAGCAGCTTGGACGGGTCCACAGATACGCAGTATTTT.

V usage is TRBV12-3 or TRBV12-4 and J usage is TRBJ1-1; D remains ambiguous. V lost 3 bases and J 0 bases, leaving 5 bases between the germline ends. The CDR3 length is 13 residues. CDR3: CASSLSVNTEAFF. CDR3 coding DNA: TGTGCCAGCAGTTTGTCGGTGAACACTGAAGCTTTCTTT.

This clone occurred a few times. CDR3 coding DNA: TGTGCCAGTAGTAGGAGTCCAGCGGGGGTGACCGGGGAGCTGTTTTTT. The encoded protein is CASSRSPAGVTGELFF. This rearrangement joins TRBV19 to TRBJ2-2; 8 nucleotides match TRBD2. The CDR3 totals 16 residues. The V gene end was trimmed by 4 bases and the J gene end by 5 bases; junction bases not matched to a gene: 9. The germline V gene encodes CDR1 LNHDA and CDR2 SQIVND (reference sequence).

This rearrangement joins TRBV5-4 to TRBJ1-3; TRBD1 matches at 8 bases. The CDR3 contains 16 residues. V was pared by 2 bases and J by 0 bases, with 4 bases of the junction left unmatched. Germline values: CDR1 SGHNT, CDR2 YYREEE (reference sequence). CDR3 sequence: CASSFEGQASGNTIYF. The CDR3 DNA sequence: TGTGCCAGCAGCTTTGAGGGACAGGCCTCTGGAAACACCATATATTTT.

This chain joins TRBV14 and TRBJ1-2; D remains unclear. This CDR3 is 14 amino acids long. V was clipped by 1 base and J by 5 bases, with 11 bases between them. Looked up from germline, CDR1 is SGHDN and CDR2 is FVKESK. For the CDR3, the DNA is TGTGCCAGCAGCCAAGGAGGCCAGCGGTATGGCTACACCTTC. Translation: CASSQGGQRYGYTF. The complete variable domain, with remaining parts taken from reference TRBV14 and TRBJ1-2, reads EAGVTQFPSHSVIEKGQTVTLRCDPISGHDNLYWYRRVMGKEIKFLLHFVKESKQDESGMPNNRFLAERTGGTYSTLKVQPAELEDSGVYFCASSQGGQRYGYTFGSGTRLTVV.

This rearrangement joins TRBV5-4 to TRBJ1-2; TRBD1 matches at 8 bases. Germline values: CDR1 SGHNT, CDR2 YYREEE (reference sequence). J gave up 7 bases and V 0 bases, and 5 bases lay outside the gene matches. This CDR3 is built from 14 residues. CDR3 loop: CASSLVTGDLGYTF. The CDR3 DNA sequence: TGTGCCAGCAGCTTGGTGACAGGGGATCTTGGCTACACCTTC. The full variable domain, in which reference TRBV5-4 and TRBJ1-2 provide the parts outside the CDR3, is ETGVTQSPTHLIKTRGQQVTLRCSSQSGHNTVSWYQQALGQGPQFIFQYYREEENGRGNFPPRFSGLQFPNYSSELNVNALELDDSALYLCASSLVTGDLGYTFGSGTRLTVV.